This section outlines one T cell receptor (beta chain) sequence together with its context. There are 13 residues in the CDR3. With 0 bases removed from V and 7 bases from J, the gap between germline ends came to 9 bases. CDR1 and CDR2 (germline): SGHVS, FNYEAQ. This sample stems from a study of shared clonotypes between healthy human individuals. Deep-level settings were used for running the assay. Produced via immunoSEQ multiplex PCR; TCRdb's table is partial and in-frame only. The sample has over a million clones, about 70% seen once. Source material: memory CD4+ T cells sorted from blood. Sample subset: CD45RA-negative fraction. The TCR sequence derives from a young man in good health. J is TRBJ1-2 and V is TRBV7-6; the D gene is possibly TRBD1 (6 bases). CDR3 loop: CASSLAQGGGYTF. As DNA, the CDR3 is TGTGCCAGCAGCTTAGCACAGGGCGGTGGCTACACCTTC.